Sequencing of this T cell receptor (beta chain) was carried out in a study of T cell clones after liver transplantation. Background on the study: Immunosuppression withdrawal was tried within 2 years after liver transplantation in this trial. Apart from a few HCV-positive recipients, transplants were for non-autoimmune, non-viral reasons. Third-party-reactive TCRbeta sequences from pre-transplant mixed lymphocyte reactions served as antigen-independent comparators.

Data came from immunoSEQ multiplex PCR; TCRdb stores just in-frame clones and leaves some out. The sample includes around 71,000 clones, 80% of them seen just once. Trimming cost V 4 bases and J 0 bases; bases outside gene matches: 7. Germline lookup yields CDR1 MNHNS and CDR2 SASEGT. The CDR3 is 16 residues long. V is TRBV6-1 and J is TRBJ2-7, with 9 bases matching TRBD1. This TCR was recovered from a human patient who received a liver transplant. Some T cells may have originated in the graft donor. Sequenced here: CD4+ T cells from blood, sampled 12 months after liver transplant. CDR3 DNA: TGTGCCAGCAGTGCAGGGACAGGGTCCCGCTCCTACGAGCAGTACTTC. Protein sequence: CASSAGTGSRSYEQYF.